One sample yielded the 23 T cell receptor beta chains listed below, sequenced in a study of Ad26.COV2.S vaccination and SARS-CoV-2 variants. Assay: immunoSEQ multiplex PCR; the TCRdb copy retains only in-frame clones and omits some. The repertoire includes more than 400,000 clones, 80% to 95% of them detected once, and around 1.7% sits in the top ten. This sample's treatment: some 20 received Ad26.COV2.S at low or high dose, single or two shots; roughly five received placebo; per-sample allocation not given. The study sampled participants on day 63 after the first vaccine or placebo injection. The source material was peripheral blood, sampled in a trial of Ad26.COV2.S vaccine versus placebo. Receptor source: a person aged 18-65 years who received the Ad26.COV2.S COVID-19 vaccine or a placebo.

This clone is a singleton in its sample. DNA for the CDR3: TGTGCCAGCAGTTTGAGAGGGCTTGGCAATCAGCCCCAGCATTTT. Its protein is CASSLRGLGNQPQHF. The chain combines TRBV28 with TRBJ1-5; unclear D gene. Trimming stripped 3 bases from V and 2 bases from J, with 11 bases between. CDR3 length: 15 amino acids. CDR1 and CDR2 (germline): MDHEN, SYDVKM.

The V gene is TRBV7-9, the J gene TRBJ2-3, with 7 bases matching TRBD2. The CDR3 has 15 residues. The J segment lost 4 bases and the V segment lost 6 bases, leaving 10 bases of the junction unmatched. The germline V gene encodes CDR1 SEHNR and CDR2 FQNEAQ (reference sequence). The CDR3 nucleotides read TGTGCCAGCAGGCGCGGCGGGGGATTTGCAGATACGCAGTATTTT. This encodes CASRRGGGFADTQYF.

V usage is TRBV30 and J usage is TRBJ2-1; no definite D call. The V gene lost 1 base and the J gene lost 8 bases, with 9 bases spanning the gap. This CDR3 has 12 residues. Germline assignment: CDR1 GTSNPN and CDR2 SVGIG (reference sequence). The DNA for the CDR3 is TGTGCCTGGAGTGCTTTAGGATATGAGCAGTTCTTC. Translating it yields CAWSALGYEQFF.

The chain has TRBV5-4 and TRBJ1-3; D might be TRBD1 (6 bases). V lost 4 bases and J 4 bases, leaving 12 bases between the germline ends. This CDR3 is 14 amino acids long. Looked up from germline, CDR1 is SGHNT and CDR2 is YYREEE (reference sequence). CDR3 nucleotide sequence: TGTGCCAGCAGCCTACAGGGTGCCGGAAACACCATATATTTT. This sequence encodes CASSLQGAGNTIYF. Drawing the rest from reference TRBV5-4 and TRBJ1-3, the complete variable domain is ETGVTQSPTHLIKTRGQQVTLRCSSQSGHNTVSWYQQALGQGPQFIFQYYREEENGRGNFPPRFSGLQFPNYSSELNVNALELDDSALYLCASSLQGAGNTIYFGEGSWLTVV.

The chain recombines TRBV7-6 with TRBJ2-5, with a tentative D call TRBD2 (5 bases). The V gene lost 4 bases and the J gene lost 5 bases, with 11 bases spanning the gap. Germline CDR1 and CDR2: SGHVS and FNYEAQ. The CDR3 has 13 residues. Here the CDR3 DNA reads TGTGCCAGCAGCTCCTGGAGGCGGGAGACCCAGTACTTC. This encodes CASSSWRRETQYF.

The chain combines TRBV5-1 with TRBJ1-2; TRBD1 aligns across 9 bases. CDR3 length equals 13 residues. CDR1 and CDR2 from the germline V gene are SGHRS and YFSETQ. Unmatched junction bases numbered 8, after V lost 7 bases and J lost 7 bases. CDR3 protein: CASRDRDLGGYTF. CDR3 bases: TGCGCCAGCCGGGACAGGGATTTAGGTGGCTACACCTTC.

The chain carries TRBV5-4 and TRBJ2-7; 11 nucleotides align to TRBD2. CDR1 SGHNT and CDR2 YYREEE come from the germline V gene (reference sequence). The CDR3 is made up of 17 amino acids. Trimming removed 4 bases from V and 3 bases from J; junction bases left unmatched: 12. CDR3 DNA sequence: TGTGCCAGCAGCGGTAGACTAGCGGGGACCCTTTACTACGAGCAGTACTTC. Translating gives CASSGRLAGTLYYEQYF.

This chain joins TRBV7-9 and TRBJ1-1; D is unclear. The CDR3 consists of 13 residues. Trimming shortened V by 1 base and J by 3 bases, and 6 bases separated the two germline ends. Germline V gene data show CDR1 as SEHNR and CDR2 as FQNEAQ (reference sequence). CDR3 loop: CASSLGGDTEAFF. The CDR3 region has the DNA TGTGCCAGCAGCTTAGGAGGTGACACTGAAGCTTTCTTT.

The chain recombines TRBV7-9 with TRBJ1-4, with 7 bases lining up with TRBD1. J was trimmed by 14 bases and V by 5 bases; bases with no gene match: 8. CDR3 length: 12 residues. Germline V lookup: CDR1 SEHNR, CDR2 FQNEAQ (reference sequence). The DNA for the CDR3 is TGTGCCAGCAGCCCTCGACAGGGTTGGCTGTTTTTT. It specifies CASSPRQGWLFF.

Notes on this clone: One end of the junction varies from germline; a read error may be responsible. V and J are TRBV6-5 and TRBJ1-4; D may be TRBD1 (6 bases). The CDR3 is 12 residues long. Germline CDR1 and CDR2: MNHEY and SVGAGI. CDR3: CASRPAAGTPEF. The CDR3 DNA is TGTGCCAGCAGACCGGCCGCCGGGACACCCGAATTT.

The chain links TRBV19 to TRBJ2-7; D not certain. With 3 bases removed from V and 3 bases from J, the gap between germline ends came to 9 bases. Germline V gene data show CDR1 as LNHDA and CDR2 as SQIVND (reference sequence). CDR3 size: 13 residues. The CDR3 is CASSMGQDYEQYF. The DNA of the CDR3 is TGTGCCAGTAGTATGGGTCAGGACTACGAGCAGTACTTC.

The chain uses TRBV11-2 and TRBJ1-1, with D uncertain. Germline CDR1 SGHAT, CDR2 FQNNGV. V gave up 1 base and J gave up 0 bases, with 6 bases separating them. This CDR3 has 14 amino acids. The CDR3 DNA follows: TGTGCCAGCAGCTTAGTCGCTGTGAACACTGAAGCTTTCTTT. It translates to CASSLVAVNTEAFF.

The chain is built from TRBV7-8 and TRBJ2-5, with 7 bases that match TRBD1. V shed 3 bases, J shed 1 base, and the junction held 5 bases outside the gene matches. Germline-derived CDR1 and CDR2 are SGHVS and FQNEAQ. The CDR3 consists of 15 residues. CDR3 coding DNA: TGTGCCAGCAGCTTGTTGGGGACAGCCCAAGAGACCCAGTACTTC. This gives the protein CASSLLGTAQETQYF.

The rearrangement links TRBV11-2 to TRBJ2-3; the D gene is possibly TRBD1 (6 bases). From germline, CDR1 is SGHAT and CDR2 FQNNGV. The length of the CDR3 is 15 residues. The germline V and J ends were trimmed by 5 bases and 2 bases, with 14 bases remaining between them. The CDR3 DNA reads as TGTGCCAGCAGCCTCCCGGGACAAATCACAGATACGCAGTATTTT. Its translation: CASSLPGQITDTQYF.

The gene calls are TRBV6-2 or TRBV6-3 and TRBJ2-7; D may correspond to TRBD1 or TRBD2 (5 bases each). The V end lost 5 bases, the J end lost 2 bases, and 13 bases lay between the germline ends. Germline V gives CDR1 MNHEY, CDR2 SVGEGT. CDR3 size: 14 residues. CDR3 in DNA: TGTGCCAGCAGTCGTGACGGGGCCGCCTACGAGCAGTACTTC. The encoded protein is CASSRDGAAYEQYF.

The sample holds one count of this clone. This chain uses TRBV19 with TRBJ2-1, with TRBD1 matching over 8 bases. This CDR3 has 14 residues. CDR1 is LNHDA, CDR2 SQIVND, per germline (reference sequence). V was pared by 8 bases and J by 0 bases, with 3 bases of the junction left unmatched. CDR3 residues: CASGQGSSYNEQFF. In nucleotides, the CDR3 is TGTGCCAGTGGACAGGGATCCTCCTACAATGAGCAGTTCTTC.

This clone was picked up one time. The chain has TRBV28 and TRBJ1-3; D unresolved. Germline V gene sequence: CDR1 MDHEN, CDR2 SYDVKM. V lost 5 bases and J 4 bases, leaving 9 bases between the germline ends. The CDR3 sequence is 13 residues long. Here the CDR3 DNA reads TGTGCCAGCAGTAGGGAGAGGGGAAACACCATATATTTT. This encodes CASSRERGNTIYF.

V gene TRBV9 combines with J gene TRBJ1-1; D uncertain. The CDR3 length is 15 residues. Germline CDR1 is SGDLS and CDR2 is YYNGEE. Trimming removed 0 bases at V and 0 bases at J, with 9 bases between. This chain's CDR3 is CASSVEVRMNTEAFF. CDR3 bases: TGTGCCAGCAGCGTAGAGGTCAGGATGAACACTGAAGCTTTCTTT. Full variable domain (missing parts from reference TRBV9 and TRBJ1-1): DSGVTQTPKHLITATGQRVTLRCSPRSGDLSVYWYQQSLDQGLQFLIQYYNGEERAKGNILERFSAQQFPDLHSELNLSSLELGDSALYFCASSVEVRMNTEAFFGQGTRLTVV.

In this sample, this clone turned up once. The chain recombines TRBV18 with TRBJ2-3; no clear D. The germline gives CDR1 KGHSH, CDR2 LQKENI. Deletions cut 0 bases from V and 5 bases from J, with 9 bases between. CDR3 length: 14 amino acids. Here the CDR3 reads CASSPPIFGDTQYF. CDR3 bases: TGTGCCAGCTCACCACCGATTTTTGGAGATACGCAGTATTTT.

The V call is TRBV6-5, the J call TRBJ2-7, with a tentative D call TRBD2 (5 bases). The V gene's germline CDR1 is MNHEY and CDR2 SVGAGI. CDR3 length: 13 amino acids. Trimming stripped 2 bases from V and 0 bases from J, with 5 bases between. The CDR3 nucleotides are TGTGCCAGCAGTTACGAGGGCTCCTACGAGCAGTACTTC. It codes for CASSYEGSYEQYF.

The CDR3 protein is CASSALALETQYF. CDR3 coding DNA: TGTGCCAGCAGTGCACTAGCATTAGAGACCCAGTACTTC. The chain links TRBV2 to TRBJ2-5; TRBD2 is a possible D gene (6 bases). Germline V gene sequence: CDR1 SNHLY, CDR2 FYNNEI. The CDR3 has 13 amino acids. The V end was cut by 4 bases, the J end by 4 bases, with 10 bases between.

The J gene is TRBJ2-7, the V gene TRBV4-3, with 7 bases lining up with TRBD1. The CDR3 has 17 residues. CDR1 LGHNA and CDR2 YSLEER come from the germline V gene. Trimming cost V 0 bases and J 0 bases; bases outside gene matches: 8. The CDR3 DNA reads TGCGCCAGCAGCCAAGATCTGACGACAGGGCTCTCCTACGAGCAGTACTTC. Protein sequence: CASSQDLTTGLSYEQYF.

The chain recombines TRBV27 with TRBJ1-5, with D maybe TRBD1 (5 bases). CDR1 is MNHEY, CDR2 SMNVEV, per germline (reference sequence). This CDR3 contains 14 residues. V was trimmed by 6 bases and J by 4 bases, leaving 13 bases between them. CDR3 protein: CASSLGGANQPQHF. The CDR3 DNA reads TGTGCCAGCAGCCTGGGTGGGGCAAATCAGCCCCAGCATTTT.